Below, 20 T cell receptor beta chains from the same sample are listed, as sequenced in a study of shared clonotypes between healthy human individuals. Terminally differentiated effector memory CD45RA+ cells were excluded from the naive CD8 cells, which were CD45RO-negative and positively selected for CCR7. Sequencing was performed with immunoSEQ multiplex PCR; in TCRdb, only in-frame clones are kept and a portion is missing. Found here are 2 million to 2.5 million clones, about 94% of them singletons; the top ten hold roughly 1%. Material: naive CD8+ T cells sorted from blood. Source of these receptors: a man aged 18 to 29 in good health.

The chain joins TRBV10-3 to TRBJ1-6; 7 bases align to TRBD1. V shed 3 bases, J shed 5 bases, and the junction held 1 base outside the gene matches. This CDR3 spans 14 amino acids. In germline, CDR1 is ENHRY, CDR2 SYGVKD. The CDR3 is CAISETGDNSPLHF. Written as DNA, the CDR3 is TGTGCCATCAGTGAAACAGGGGATAATTCACCCCTCCACTTT.

The chain employs TRBV7-2 and TRBJ2-3; TRBD2 matches at 15 bases. Trimming cost V 4 bases and J 9 bases; bases outside gene matches: 5. Germline CDR1 SGHTA, CDR2 FQGNSA. CDR3 size: 15 residues. The CDR3 DNA reads TGTGCCAGCAGCTCCCCCGGGACTAGCGGGGGGACGCAGTATTTT. Protein: CASSSPGTSGGTQYF.

The chain joins TRBV30 to TRBJ2-2; TRBD1 might be the D (5 bases). The V gene lost 8 bases and the J gene lost 0 bases, with 16 bases spanning the gap. The CDR3 is 15 amino acids. CDR1 is GTSNPN, CDR2 SVGIG, per germline (reference sequence). The CDR3 is CARMPETANTGELFF. The CDR3 DNA is TGTGCCCGGATGCCTGAGACAGCGAACACCGGGGAGCTGTTTTTT. Variable domain in full (rest from reference TRBV30 and TRBJ2-2): SQTIHQWPATLVQPVGSPLSLECTVEGTSNPNLYWYRQAAGRGLQLLFYSVGIGQISSEVPQNLSASRPQDRQFILSSKKLLLSDSGFYLCARMPETANTGELFFGEGSRLTVL.

This clone was counted once. The rearrangement uses TRBV7-9 and TRBJ2-7, with 12 nucleotides matching TRBD2. This CDR3 comprises 16 residues. Germline-derived CDR1 and CDR2 are SEHNR and FQNEAQ (reference sequence). The junction had 2 bases not matched to a gene; V was cut back by 2 bases and J by 0 bases. CDR3 nucleotide sequence: TGTGCCAGCAGCTTATCGACTAGCGGGAGCTCCTACGAGCAGTACTTC. Residues: CASSLSTSGSSYEQYF.

V gene TRBV5-1 combines with J gene TRBJ2-1; 12 bases map to TRBD1. Per the germline V gene, CDR1 is SGHRS and CDR2 is YFSETQ. The CDR3 is 17 residues long. V lost 5 bases to trimming and J lost 0 bases; unmatched junction nucleotides: 6. CDR3 sequence: CASRGQGARSSYNEQFF. The CDR3, as DNA: TGCGCCAGCAGGGGACAGGGGGCGAGGAGCTCCTACAATGAGCAGTTCTTC.

The gene calls are TRBV25-1 and TRBJ2-2; weak D call: TRBD1 (5 bases). CDR1 and CDR2 (germline): MGHDK, SYGVNS. The CDR3 is made up of 17 amino acids. The V gene lost 2 bases and the J gene lost 3 bases, with 16 bases spanning the gap. The CDR3 region has the DNA TGTGCCAGCAGTGAAAATCTTGCAGGGATAGACACCGGGGAGCTGTTTTTT. Translating gives CASSENLAGIDTGELFF.

This chain uses TRBV5-4 with TRBJ2-7, with a tentative D call TRBD2 (6 bases). V was trimmed by 0 bases and J by 5 bases, leaving 15 bases between them. The CDR3 covers 15 residues. Germline V gene data show CDR1 as SGHNT and CDR2 as YYREEE (reference sequence). The CDR3 sequence is CASSLAGGEFDEQYF. CDR3 DNA sequence: TGTGCCAGCAGCTTGGCAGGAGGGGAGTTCGACGAGCAGTACTTC.

The chain combines TRBV9 with TRBJ1-1, with D unresolved. There are 14 residues in the CDR3. Between the trimmed V and J ends, which lost 3 bases and 0 bases, there was a span of 9 bases. The germline gives CDR1 SGDLS, CDR2 YYNGEE. CDR3 protein: CASSAGDLNTEAFF. In nucleotides, the CDR3 is TGTGCCAGCAGCGCCGGTGATCTGAACACTGAAGCTTTCTTT.

This chain joins TRBV13 and TRBJ2-7, with 8 bases that match TRBD1. Germline CDR1 PRHDT, CDR2 FYEKMQ (reference sequence). V was clipped by 3 bases and J by 2 bases; unmatched bases: 9. This CDR3 region has 16 residues. The CDR3 loop is CASSFQSTGVPYEQYF. The CDR3, as DNA: TGTGCCAGCAGCTTCCAATCGACAGGGGTCCCCTACGAGCAGTACTTC. The variable domain in full, with the rest retrieved from reference TRBV13 and TRBJ2-7, is AAGVIQSPRHLIKEKRETATLKCYPIPRHDTVYWYQQGPGQDPQFLISFYEKMQSDKGSIPDRFSAQQFSDYHSELNMSSLELGDSALYFCASSFQSTGVPYEQYFGPGTRLTVT.

The chain combines TRBV5-4 with TRBJ2-5, with 9 bases fitting TRBD2. The CDR3 totals 15 residues. Germline CDR1 is SGHNT and CDR2 is YYREEE (reference sequence). The junction had 3 bases not matched to a gene; V was cut back by 1 base and J by 2 bases. The CDR3 coding sequence is TGTGCCAGCAGCTTGCAGCGGGGGGATCAAGAGACCCAGTACTTC. Protein sequence: CASSLQRGDQETQYF.

This rearrangement joins TRBV7-9 to TRBJ2-4, with TRBD2 matching over 12 bases. Looked up from germline, CDR1 is SEHNR and CDR2 is FQNEAQ (reference sequence). Trimming removed 4 bases from V and 7 bases from J; junction bases left unmatched: 11. There are 17 residues in the CDR3. The CDR3 sequence: CASSSSLAGGVMNIQYF. CDR3 coding DNA: TGTGCCAGCAGCTCTTCTCTAGCGGGAGGGGTAATGAACATTCAGTACTTC. The whole variable domain, filled in from reference TRBV7-9 and TRBJ2-4, reads DTGVSQNPRHKITKRGQNVTFRCDPISEHNRLYWYRQTLGQGPEFLTYFQNEAQLEKSRLLSDRFSAERPKGSFSTLEIQRTEQGDSAMYLCASSSSLAGGVMNIQYFGAGTRLSVL.

This sequence joins TRBV29-1 and TRBJ2-5; perhaps TRBD2 as D (5 bases). V was clipped by 3 bases and J by 2 bases, with 16 bases between them. The germline gives CDR1 SQVTM, CDR2 ANQGSEA. CDR3 length: 15 amino acids. CDR3 sequence reads: CSVDSVVGVQETQYF. The CDR3 nucleotides are TGCAGCGTTGACTCGGTTGTGGGAGTACAAGAGACCCAGTACTTC.

The V call is TRBV28, the J call TRBJ2-1; no clear D. The CDR3 contains 12 residues. V was cut by 6 bases and J by 6 bases, with 9 bases left in between. Germline V CDR1 and CDR2: MDHEN, SYDVKM. CDR3 amino acids: CASRPTGNEQFF. The CDR3 nucleotides read TGTGCCAGCAGACCTACTGGCAATGAGCAGTTCTTC.

This chain links TRBV30 with TRBJ2-1, with TRBD1 matching over 7 bases. From germline, CDR1 is GTSNPN and CDR2 SVGIG (reference sequence). The ends lost 1 base at V and 2 bases at J; junction bases unmatched: 5. There are 15 residues in the CDR3. CDR3 protein: CAWSDHRGPYNEQFF. CDR3 sequence (DNA): TGTGCCTGGAGTGACCACAGGGGTCCCTACAATGAGCAGTTCTTC.

The chain has TRBV2 and TRBJ2-7; 9 bases are shared with TRBD1. From germline, CDR1 is SNHLY and CDR2 FYNNEI. The CDR3 length is 13 residues. V lost 8 bases and J lost 1; bases outside the gene matches: 3. CDR3 bases: TGTGCCAGCCTTGACAGGGGGTCCTACGAGCAGTACTTC. Residues: CASLDRGSYEQYF.

This chain links TRBV5-1 with TRBJ1-1, with 7 bases fitting TRBD1. Germline values: CDR1 SGHRS, CDR2 YFSETQ. The CDR3 has 18 residues. Trimming removed 8 bases from V and 2 bases from J; junction bases left unmatched: 21. The CDR3 sequence is CASSRHPDRMAINTEAFF. Written as DNA, the CDR3 is TGCGCCAGTTCACGGCACCCGGACAGGATGGCTATTAACACTGAAGCTTTCTTT.

This clone was picked up one time. The chain links TRBV7-9 to TRBJ2-1; 7 bases are a match to TRBD2. The CDR3 runs 18 residues. Losses at the gene ends were 1 base for V and 0 bases for J; bases not matched to a gene: 9. CDR1 is SEHNR, CDR2 FQNEAQ, per germline (reference sequence). The CDR3 protein is CASSLERRGSPSYNEQFF. CDR3 nucleotides: TGTGCCAGCAGCTTAGAGCGGCGCGGGAGCCCCTCCTACAATGAGCAGTTCTTC.

The V and J genes are TRBV5-6 and TRBJ2-7; weak D call: TRBD2 (5 bases). CDR3 size: 13 residues. V was cut by 0 bases and J by 7 bases, with 11 bases left in between. CDR1 and CDR2 from the germline V gene are SGHDT and YYEEEE. As DNA, the CDR3 is TGTGCCAGCAGCTTGGCCGGAGGTTGGGAGCAGTACTTC. It yields the protein CASSLAGGWEQYF.

This sequence joins TRBV6-6 and TRBJ1-4; D call uncertain. There are 14 residues in the CDR3. CDR1 and CDR2 (germline): MNHNY, SVGAGI (reference sequence). Trimming left V 7 bases short and J 4 bases short, with 13 bases between. The CDR3 loop reads CASNPDGDNEKLFF. Written as DNA, the CDR3 is TGTGCCAGCAATCCGGACGGAGATAATGAAAAACTGTTTTTT.

This clone appeared a single time. The CDR3 here is CASSLLPGQQETQYF. CDR3 DNA sequence: TGCGCCAGCAGCCTCCTGCCGGGACAGCAAGAGACCCAGTACTTC. V gene TRBV4-1 combines with J gene TRBJ2-5; TRBD1 aligns across 7 bases. CDR1 and CDR2 (germline): MGHRA, YSYEKL. After removal of 4 bases from V and 2 bases from J, the junction contained 7 bases not matched to a gene. There are 15 residues in the CDR3.